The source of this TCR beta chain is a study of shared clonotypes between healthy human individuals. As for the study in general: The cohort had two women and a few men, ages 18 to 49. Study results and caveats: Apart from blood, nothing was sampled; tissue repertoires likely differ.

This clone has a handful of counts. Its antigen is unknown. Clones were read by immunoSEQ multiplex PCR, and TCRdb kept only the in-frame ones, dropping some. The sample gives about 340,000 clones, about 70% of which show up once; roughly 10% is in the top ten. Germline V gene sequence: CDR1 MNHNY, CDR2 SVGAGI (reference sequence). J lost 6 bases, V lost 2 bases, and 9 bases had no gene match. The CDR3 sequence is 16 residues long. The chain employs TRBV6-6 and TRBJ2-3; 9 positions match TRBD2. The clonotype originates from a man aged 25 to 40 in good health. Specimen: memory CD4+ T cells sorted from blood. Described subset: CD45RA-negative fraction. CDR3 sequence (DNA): TGTGCCAGCAGTTACGGCGACAGCGGGAGGAGGGATACGCAGTATTTT. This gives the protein CASSYGDSGRRDTQYF.